A selection of T cell receptor beta chains follows, all from one sample in a study of blood T cell repertoires in COVID-19. Sequencing used immunoSEQ multiplex PCR; TCRdb keeps in-frame clones, though not all of them. The repertoire consists of more than 250,000 clones, with 80% to 90% occurring once and the leading ten covering 6% to 8%. Material: peripheral blood. The receptors were gathered from a woman between 50 and 59 years old with COVID-19, enrolled during active disease. Each CDR3 is given with its conserved first and last residue. D genes are given only for firm matches. The listing skips clone size in some rows; elsewhere it reads once, few, many or a size class.

abundance: .; v_gene: TRBV19; d_gene: TRBD1; j_gene: TRBJ2-2; CDR3nt: TGTGCCAGTAGAGACAGGGGGGGGACCGGGGAGCTGTTTTTT; CDR3aa: CASRDRGGTGELFF
abundance: .; v_gene: TRBV29-1; d_gene: .; j_gene: TRBJ1-5; CDR3nt: TGCAGCGTTGGGCAGGGAGGTCTTTCCCAGCCCCAGCATTTT; CDR3aa: CSVGQGGLSQPQHF
abundance: few; v_gene: TRBV30; d_gene: .; j_gene: TRBJ2-1; CDR3nt: TGTGCCTGGCGGGGACTTTACAATGAGCAGTTCTTC; CDR3aa: CAWRGLYNEQFF
abundance: .; v_gene: TRBV4-3; d_gene: TRBD1; j_gene: TRBJ2-6; CDR3nt: TGCGCCAGCAGCCAAGGGACAGGGGGGCCTGGGGCCAACGTCCTGACTTTC; CDR3aa: CASSQGTGGPGANVLTF
abundance: .; v_gene: TRBV18; d_gene: .; j_gene: TRBJ1-5; CDR3nt: TGTGCCAGCTCACCACAGTACTATGGTCAGCCCCAGCATTTT; CDR3aa: CASSPQYYGQPQHF
abundance: .; v_gene: TRBV24-1; d_gene: TRBD1; j_gene: TRBJ2-2; CDR3nt: TGTGCCACGGACAGGGGGCACACCGGGGAGCTGTTTTTT; CDR3aa: CATDRGHTGELFF
abundance: .; v_gene: TRBV19; d_gene: TRBD2; j_gene: TRBJ2-2; CDR3nt: TGTGCCAGTAGTATATTGGGGACTAGCGGGAACAGCGGGGAGCTGTTTTTT; CDR3aa: CASSILGTSGNSGELFF
abundance: few; v_gene: TRBV30; d_gene: TRBD2; j_gene: TRBJ2-3; CDR3nt: TGTGCCTGGAGCCGACTAGCGGGAGTCGGAGATACGCAGTATTTT; CDR3aa: CAWSRLAGVGDTQYF
abundance: .; v_gene: TRBV29-1; d_gene: .; j_gene: TRBJ1-2; CDR3nt: TGCAGCGCCCCCCACGGGATCTATGGCTACACCTTC; CDR3aa: CSAPHGIYGYTF
abundance: .; v_gene: TRBV5-8; d_gene: .; j_gene: TRBJ1-3; CDR3nt: TGTGCCAGCAGCGTATTGACGGGGGGAAACACCATATATTTT; CDR3aa: CASSVLTGGNTIYF